The TCR beta chain described here comes from a study of blood T cell repertoires in COVID-19. Per germline, CDR1 MDHEN and CDR2 SYDVKM. The length of the CDR3 is 15 residues. The V end was cut by 2 bases, the J end by 2 bases, with 10 bases between. Only in-frame clones appear in the TCRdb table, and some are missing; sequencing was by immunoSEQ multiplex PCR. The sample lists fewer than 300,000 clones; more than 85% were seen once. The genes are TRBV28 and TRBJ1-5, with a possible D match to TRBD1 (5 bases). Sample: peripheral blood. This clonotype was obtained from a woman aged 25 to 39 with COVID-19, enrolled during active disease. The CDR3 coding sequence is TGTGCCAGCAGTTTAGGGGCGAATGGCAATCAGCCCCAGCATTTT. It translates to CASSLGANGNQPQHF. The complete variable domain, with remaining parts taken from reference TRBV28 and TRBJ1-5, reads DVKVTQSSRYLVKRTGEKVFLECVQDMDHENMFWYRQDPGLGLRLIYFSYDVKMKEKGDIPEGYSVSREKKERFSLILESASTNQTSMYLCASSLGANGNQPQHFGDGTRLSIL.